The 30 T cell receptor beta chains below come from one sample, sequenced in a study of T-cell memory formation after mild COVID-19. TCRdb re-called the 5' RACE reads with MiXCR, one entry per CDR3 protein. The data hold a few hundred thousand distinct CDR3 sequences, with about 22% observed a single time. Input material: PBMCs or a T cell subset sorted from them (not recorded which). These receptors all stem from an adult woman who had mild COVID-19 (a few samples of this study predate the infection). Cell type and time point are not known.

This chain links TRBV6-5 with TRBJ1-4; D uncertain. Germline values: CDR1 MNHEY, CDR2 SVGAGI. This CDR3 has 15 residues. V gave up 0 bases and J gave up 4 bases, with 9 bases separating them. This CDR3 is CASSYSSGRNEKLFF. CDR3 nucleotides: TGTGCCAGCAGTTACTCGTCAGGACGTAATGAAAAACTGTTTTTT.

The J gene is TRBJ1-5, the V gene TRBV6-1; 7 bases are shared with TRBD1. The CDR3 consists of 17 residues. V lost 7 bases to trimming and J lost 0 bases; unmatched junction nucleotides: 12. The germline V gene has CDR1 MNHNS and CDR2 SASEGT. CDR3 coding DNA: TGTGCCAGCACGACCTCATACAGGGGAAATAGCAATCAGCCCCAGCATTTT. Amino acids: CASTTSYRGNSNQPQHF.

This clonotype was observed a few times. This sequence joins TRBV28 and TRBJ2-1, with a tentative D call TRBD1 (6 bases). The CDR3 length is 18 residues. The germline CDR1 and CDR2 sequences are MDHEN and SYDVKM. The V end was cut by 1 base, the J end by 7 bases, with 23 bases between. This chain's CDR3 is CASSLFLSRDKMMNEQFF. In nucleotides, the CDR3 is TGTGCCAGCAGTTTATTTTTGAGCCGGGACAAGATGATGAATGAGCAGTTCTTC.

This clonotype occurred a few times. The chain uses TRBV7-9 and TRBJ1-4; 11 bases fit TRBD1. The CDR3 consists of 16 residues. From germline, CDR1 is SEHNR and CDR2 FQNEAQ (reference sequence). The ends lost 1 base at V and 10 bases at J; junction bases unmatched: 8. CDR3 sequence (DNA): TGTGCCAGCAGCTTAGGCCTACGGACAGGGGGCGGAAAACTGTTTTTT. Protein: CASSLGLRTGGGKLFF.

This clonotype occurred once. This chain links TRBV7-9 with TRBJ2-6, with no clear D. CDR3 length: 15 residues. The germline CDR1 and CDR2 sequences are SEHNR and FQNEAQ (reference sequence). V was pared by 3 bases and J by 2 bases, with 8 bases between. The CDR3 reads CASSFALTGANVLTF. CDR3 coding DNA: TGTGCCAGCAGCTTTGCATTAACTGGGGCCAACGTCCTGACTTTC.

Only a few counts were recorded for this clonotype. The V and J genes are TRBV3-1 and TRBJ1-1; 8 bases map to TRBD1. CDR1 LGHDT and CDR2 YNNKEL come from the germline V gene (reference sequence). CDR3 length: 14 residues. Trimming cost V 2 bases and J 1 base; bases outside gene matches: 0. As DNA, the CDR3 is TGTGCCAGCAGCCAACAGGGGGCGAACACTGAAGCTTTCTTT. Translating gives CASSQQGANTEAFF.

The CDR3 nucleotides read TGTGCCAGCAGTGGGGCCTTTCGGCGGGGCTCCTACGAGCAGTACTTC. Encoded protein: CASSGAFRRGSYEQYF. V is TRBV6-1 and J is TRBJ2-7, with D perhaps TRBD2 (6 bases). This CDR3 contains 16 residues. The V and J ends lost 4 bases and 0 bases respectively, with 16 bases between them. The germline gives CDR1 MNHNS, CDR2 SASEGT.

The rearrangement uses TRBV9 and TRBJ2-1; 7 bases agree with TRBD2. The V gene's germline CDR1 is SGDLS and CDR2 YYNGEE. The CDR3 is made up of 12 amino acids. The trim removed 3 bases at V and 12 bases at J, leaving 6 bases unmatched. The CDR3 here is CASSAGGRGQFF. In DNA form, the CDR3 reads TGTGCCAGCAGCGCGGGAGGTCGAGGGCAGTTCTTC.

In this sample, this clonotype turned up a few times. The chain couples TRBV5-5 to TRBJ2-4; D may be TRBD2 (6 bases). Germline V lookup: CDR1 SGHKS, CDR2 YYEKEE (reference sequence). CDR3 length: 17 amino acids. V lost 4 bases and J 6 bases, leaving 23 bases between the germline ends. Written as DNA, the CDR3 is TGTGCCAGCAGCGCGGAAACCAACCGGGACTGGAGAAACATTCAGTACTTC. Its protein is CASSAETNRDWRNIQYF.

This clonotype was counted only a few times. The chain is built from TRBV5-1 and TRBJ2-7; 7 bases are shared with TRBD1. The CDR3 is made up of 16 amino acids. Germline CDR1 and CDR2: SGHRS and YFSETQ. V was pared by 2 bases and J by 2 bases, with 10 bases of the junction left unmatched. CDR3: CASSLQGQTKTYEQYF. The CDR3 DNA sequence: TGCGCCAGCAGCTTACAGGGACAGACCAAAACCTACGAGCAGTACTTC.

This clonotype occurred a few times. CDR3 in DNA: TGTGCCAGCAGCTTCCCGCAAAACCCCGGGCAGTACTTC. This encodes CASSFPQNPGQYF. The V call is TRBV7-2, the J call TRBJ2-7; no clear D gene. The CDR3 covers 13 residues. Germline V CDR1 and CDR2: SGHTA, FQGNSA. The V end lost 3 bases, the J end lost 9 bases, and 15 bases lay between the germline ends.

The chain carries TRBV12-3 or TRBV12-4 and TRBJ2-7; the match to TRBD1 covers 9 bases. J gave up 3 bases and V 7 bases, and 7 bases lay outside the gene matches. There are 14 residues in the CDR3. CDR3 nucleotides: TGTGCCAGCACCCGGACAGGGGCGAGCTACGAGCAGTACTTC. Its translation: CASTRTGASYEQYF.

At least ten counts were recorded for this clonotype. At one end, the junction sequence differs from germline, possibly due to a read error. The CDR3 DNA reads as TGCGCCAGCAGCTTGGGCCTAGCGGGAGTCTACGAGCAGTACTTC. Translation: CASSLGLAGVYEQYF. The chain links TRBV7-2 to TRBJ2-7, with 10 nucleotides matching TRBD2. This CDR3 has 15 amino acids. The germline V gene has CDR1 SGHTA and CDR2 FQGNSA.

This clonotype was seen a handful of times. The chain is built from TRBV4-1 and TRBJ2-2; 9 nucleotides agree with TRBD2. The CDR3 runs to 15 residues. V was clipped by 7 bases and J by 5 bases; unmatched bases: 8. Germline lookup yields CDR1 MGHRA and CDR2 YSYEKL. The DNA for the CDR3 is TGCGCCAGCAACGTGGCGGGGGGGCGGACCGGGGAGCTGTTTTTT. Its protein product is CASNVAGGRTGELFF.

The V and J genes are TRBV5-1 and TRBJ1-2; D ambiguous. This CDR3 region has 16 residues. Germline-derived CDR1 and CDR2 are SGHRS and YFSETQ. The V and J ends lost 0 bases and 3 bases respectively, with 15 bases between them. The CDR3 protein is CASSLVLGRSDYGYTF. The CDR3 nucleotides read TGCGCCAGCAGCTTGGTCCTGGGCAGGAGTGACTATGGCTACACCTTC. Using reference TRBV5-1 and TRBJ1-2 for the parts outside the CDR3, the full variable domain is KAGVTQTPRYLIKTRGQQVTLSCSPISGHRSVSWYQQTPGQGLQFLFEYFSETQRNKGNFPGRFSGRQFSNSRSEMNVSTLELGDSALYLCASSLVLGRSDYGYTFGSGTRLTVV.

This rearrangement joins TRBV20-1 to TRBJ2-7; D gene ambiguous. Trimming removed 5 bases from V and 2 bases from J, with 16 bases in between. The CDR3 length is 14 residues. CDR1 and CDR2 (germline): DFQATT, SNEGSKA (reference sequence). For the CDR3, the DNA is TGCAGTGCTTCCCCCGGTGACCGACCCTACGAGCAGTACTTC. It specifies CSASPGDRPYEQYF.

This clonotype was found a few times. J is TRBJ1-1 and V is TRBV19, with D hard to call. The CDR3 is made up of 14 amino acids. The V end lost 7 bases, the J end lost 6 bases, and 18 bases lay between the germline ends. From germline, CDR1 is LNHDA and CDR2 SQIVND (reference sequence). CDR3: CASTSQVGQPEAFF. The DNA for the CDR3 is TGTGCCAGTACCTCCCAGGTTGGGCAGCCTGAAGCTTTCTTT.

CDR3 in DNA: TGTGCCAGCAAGGAGGACAGCCACACCGGGGAGCTGTTTTTT. Protein product: CASKEDSHTGELFF. This chain connects TRBV2 to TRBJ2-2; TRBD1 is a possible D gene (6 bases). Germline CDR1 is SNHLY and CDR2 is FYNNEI. There are 14 residues in the CDR3. The germline V and J ends were trimmed by 7 bases and 3 bases, with 12 bases remaining between them.

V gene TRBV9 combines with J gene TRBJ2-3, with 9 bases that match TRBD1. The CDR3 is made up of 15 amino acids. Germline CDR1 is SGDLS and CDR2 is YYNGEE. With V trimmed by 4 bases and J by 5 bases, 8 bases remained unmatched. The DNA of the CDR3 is TGTGCCAGCAGCACACAGGGGGCCCTAAGAGATACGCAGTATTTT. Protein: CASSTQGALRDTQYF.

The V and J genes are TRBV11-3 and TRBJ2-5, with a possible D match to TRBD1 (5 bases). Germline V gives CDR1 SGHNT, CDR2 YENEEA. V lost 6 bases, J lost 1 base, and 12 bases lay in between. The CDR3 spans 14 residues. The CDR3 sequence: CASSFRVFQETQYF. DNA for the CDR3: TGTGCCAGCAGTTTCAGGGTTTTCCAAGAGACCCAGTACTTC.

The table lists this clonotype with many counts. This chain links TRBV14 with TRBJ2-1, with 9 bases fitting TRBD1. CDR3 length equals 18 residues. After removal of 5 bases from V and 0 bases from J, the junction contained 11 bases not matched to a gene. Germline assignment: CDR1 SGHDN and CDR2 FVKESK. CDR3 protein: CASSYRDRVRGSYNEQFF. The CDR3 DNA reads TGTGCCAGCAGCTACCGGGACAGGGTACGAGGCTCCTACAATGAGCAGTTCTTC.

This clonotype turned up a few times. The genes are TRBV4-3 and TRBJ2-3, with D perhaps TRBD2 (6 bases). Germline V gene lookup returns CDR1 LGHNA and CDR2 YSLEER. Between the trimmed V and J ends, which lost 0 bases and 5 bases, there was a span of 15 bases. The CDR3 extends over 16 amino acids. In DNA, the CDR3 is TGCGCCAGCAGCCAAGAAGGGCTAGCGAGGGGAGATACGCAGTATTTT. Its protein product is CASSQEGLARGDTQYF.

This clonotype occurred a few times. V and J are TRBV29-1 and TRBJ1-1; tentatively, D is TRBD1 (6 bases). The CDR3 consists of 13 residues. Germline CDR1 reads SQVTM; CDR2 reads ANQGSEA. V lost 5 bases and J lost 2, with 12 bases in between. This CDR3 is CSVRGEGNTEAFF. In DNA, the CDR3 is TGCAGCGTTAGGGGGGAGGGAAACACTGAAGCTTTCTTT. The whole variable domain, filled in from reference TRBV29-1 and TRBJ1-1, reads SAVISQKPSRDICQRGTSLTIQCQVDSQVTMMFWYRQQPGQSLTLIATANQGSEATYESGFVIDKFPISRPNLTFSTLTVSNMSPEDSSIYLCSVRGEGNTEAFFGQGTRLTVV.

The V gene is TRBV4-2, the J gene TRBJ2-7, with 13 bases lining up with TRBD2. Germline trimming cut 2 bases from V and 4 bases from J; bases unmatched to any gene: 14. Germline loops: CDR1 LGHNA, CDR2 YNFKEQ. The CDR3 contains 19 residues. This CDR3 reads CASSQSSGTSGEWGYEQYF. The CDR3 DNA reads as TGTGCCAGCAGCCAATCTTCCGGGACTAGCGGGGAATGGGGGTACGAGCAGTACTTC.

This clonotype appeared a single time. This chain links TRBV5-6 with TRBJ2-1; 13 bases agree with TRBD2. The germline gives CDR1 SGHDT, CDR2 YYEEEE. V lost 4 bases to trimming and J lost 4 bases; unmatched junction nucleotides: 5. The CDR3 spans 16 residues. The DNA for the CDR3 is TGTGCCAGCAGCGTGGGGACTAGCGGGGAATACAATGAGCAGTTCTTC. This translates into CASSVGTSGEYNEQFF.

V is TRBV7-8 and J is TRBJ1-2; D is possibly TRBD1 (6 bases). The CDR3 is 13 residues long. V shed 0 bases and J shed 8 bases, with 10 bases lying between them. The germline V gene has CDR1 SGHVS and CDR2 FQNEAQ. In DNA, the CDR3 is TGTGCCAGCAGCTTAGCGGACAGTGGGGGCTACACCTTC. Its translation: CASSLADSGGYTF.

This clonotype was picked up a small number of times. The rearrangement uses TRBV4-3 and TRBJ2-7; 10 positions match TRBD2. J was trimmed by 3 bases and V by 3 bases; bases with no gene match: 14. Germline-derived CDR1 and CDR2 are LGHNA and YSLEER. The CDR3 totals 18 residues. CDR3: CASSQGMAGTSALYEQYF. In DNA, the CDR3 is TGCGCCAGCAGCCAGGGGATGGCCGGGACTAGCGCGCTCTACGAGCAGTACTTC.

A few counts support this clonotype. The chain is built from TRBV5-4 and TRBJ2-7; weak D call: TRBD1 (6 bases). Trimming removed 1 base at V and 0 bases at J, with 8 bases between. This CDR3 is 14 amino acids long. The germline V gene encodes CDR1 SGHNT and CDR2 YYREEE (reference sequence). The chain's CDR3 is CASSLPGASYEQYF. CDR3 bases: TGTGCCAGCAGCTTGCCAGGGGCCTCCTACGAGCAGTACTTC.

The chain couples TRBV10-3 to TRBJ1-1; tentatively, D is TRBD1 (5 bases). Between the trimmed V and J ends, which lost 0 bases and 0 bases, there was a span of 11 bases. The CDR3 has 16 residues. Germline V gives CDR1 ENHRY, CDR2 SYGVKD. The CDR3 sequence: CAISESPTALNTEAFF. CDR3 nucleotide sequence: TGTGCCATCAGTGAGTCCCCGACAGCGCTGAACACTGAAGCTTTCTTT.

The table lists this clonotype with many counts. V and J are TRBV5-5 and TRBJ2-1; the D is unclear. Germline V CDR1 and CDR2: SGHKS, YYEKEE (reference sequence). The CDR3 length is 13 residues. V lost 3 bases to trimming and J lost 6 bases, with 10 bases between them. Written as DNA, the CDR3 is TGTGCCAGCAGCTGGGATGTGGCCAATGAGCAGTTCTTC. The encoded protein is CASSWDVANEQFF. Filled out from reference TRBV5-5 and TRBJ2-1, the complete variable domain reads DAGVTQSPTHLIKTRGQQVTLRCSPISGHKSVSWYQQVLGQGPQFIFQYYEKEERGRGNFPDRFSARQFPNYSSELNVNALLLGDSALYLCASSWDVANEQFFGPGTRLTVL.